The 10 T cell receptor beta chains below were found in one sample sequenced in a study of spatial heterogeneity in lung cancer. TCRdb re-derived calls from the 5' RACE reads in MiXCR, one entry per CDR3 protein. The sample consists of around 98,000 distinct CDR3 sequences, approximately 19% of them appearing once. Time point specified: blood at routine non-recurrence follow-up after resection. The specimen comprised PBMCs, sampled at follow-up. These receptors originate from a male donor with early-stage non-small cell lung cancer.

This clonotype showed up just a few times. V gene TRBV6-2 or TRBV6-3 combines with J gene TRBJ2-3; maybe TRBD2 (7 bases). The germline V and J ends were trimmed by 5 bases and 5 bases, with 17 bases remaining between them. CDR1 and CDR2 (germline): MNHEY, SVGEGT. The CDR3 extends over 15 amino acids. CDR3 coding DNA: TGTGCCAGCAGTGGTAGCCGGGGGGCAAAAGATACGCAGTATTTT. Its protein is CASSGSRGAKDTQYF.

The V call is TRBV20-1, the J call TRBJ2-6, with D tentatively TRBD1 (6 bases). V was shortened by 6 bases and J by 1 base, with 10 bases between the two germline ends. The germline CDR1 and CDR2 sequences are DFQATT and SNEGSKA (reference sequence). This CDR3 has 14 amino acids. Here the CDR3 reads CSANRASGANVLTF. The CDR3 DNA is TGCAGTGCCAACAGGGCTTCTGGGGCCAACGTCCTGACTTTC.

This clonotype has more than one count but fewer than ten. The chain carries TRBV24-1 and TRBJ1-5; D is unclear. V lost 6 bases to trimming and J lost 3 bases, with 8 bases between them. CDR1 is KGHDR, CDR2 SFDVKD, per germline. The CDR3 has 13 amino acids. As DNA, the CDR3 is TGTGCCACCAGTACCAGATCCAATCAGCCCCAGCATTTT. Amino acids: CATSTRSNQPQHF.

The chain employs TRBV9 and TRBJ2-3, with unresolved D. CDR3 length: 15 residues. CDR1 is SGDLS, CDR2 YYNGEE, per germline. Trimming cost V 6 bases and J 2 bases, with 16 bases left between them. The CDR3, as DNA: TGTGCCAGCACCCTATTCGGCTTGACCACAGATACGCAGTATTTT. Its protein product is CASTLFGLTTDTQYF.

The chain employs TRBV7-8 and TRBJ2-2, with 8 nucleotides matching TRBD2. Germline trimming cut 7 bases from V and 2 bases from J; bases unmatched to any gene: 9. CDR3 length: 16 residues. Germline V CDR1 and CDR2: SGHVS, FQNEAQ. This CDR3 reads CASTLREGSNTGELFF. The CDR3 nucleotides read TGTGCCAGCACCCTACGGGAGGGTTCCAACACCGGGGAGCTGTTTTTT.

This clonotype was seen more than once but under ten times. CDR3 sequence reads: CASRKPGQDNEKLFF. CDR3 DNA: TGTGCCAGCAGGAAACCGGGACAGGATAATGAAAAACTGTTTTTT. V is TRBV6-1 and J is TRBJ1-4, with 8 bases identical to TRBD1. V lost 6 bases and J lost 4; bases outside the gene matches: 7. The CDR3 is 15 residues long. CDR1 and CDR2 from the germline V gene are MNHNS and SASEGT.

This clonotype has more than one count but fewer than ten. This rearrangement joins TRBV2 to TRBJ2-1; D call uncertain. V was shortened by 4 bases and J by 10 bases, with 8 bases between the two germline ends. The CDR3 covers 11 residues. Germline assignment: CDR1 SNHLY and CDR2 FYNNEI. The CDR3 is CASSVVGEQFF. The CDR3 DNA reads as TGTGCCAGCAGTGTGGTCGGGGAGCAGTTCTTC.

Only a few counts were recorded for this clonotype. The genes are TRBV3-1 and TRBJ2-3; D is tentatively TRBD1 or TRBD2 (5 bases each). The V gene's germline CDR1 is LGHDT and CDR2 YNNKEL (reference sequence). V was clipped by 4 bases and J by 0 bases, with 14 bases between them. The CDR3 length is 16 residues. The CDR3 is CASSPPGALSTDTQYF. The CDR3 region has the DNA TGTGCCAGCAGCCCGCCCGGGGCACTTAGCACAGATACGCAGTATTTT.

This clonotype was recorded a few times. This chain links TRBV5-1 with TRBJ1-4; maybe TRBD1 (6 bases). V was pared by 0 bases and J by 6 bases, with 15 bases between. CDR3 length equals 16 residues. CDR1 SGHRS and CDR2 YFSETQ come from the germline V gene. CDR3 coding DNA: TGCGCCAGCAGCTTGGGTCAGGGGATAAGGGATGAAAAACTGTTTTTT. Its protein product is CASSLGQGIRDEKLFF. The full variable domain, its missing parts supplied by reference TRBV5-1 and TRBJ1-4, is KAGVTQTPRYLIKTRGQQVTLSCSPISGHRSVSWYQQTPGQGLQFLFEYFSETQRNKGNFPGRFSGRQFSNSRSEMNVSTLELGDSALYLCASSLGQGIRDEKLFFGSGTQLSVL.

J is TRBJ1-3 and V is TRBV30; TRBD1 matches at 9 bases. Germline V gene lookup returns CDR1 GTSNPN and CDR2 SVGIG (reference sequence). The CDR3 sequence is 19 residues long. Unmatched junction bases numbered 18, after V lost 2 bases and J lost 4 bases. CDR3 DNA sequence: TGTGCCTGGAGTAGAATCATGCCGGGACAGGGTAAAGACGGAAACACCATATATTTT. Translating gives CAWSRIMPGQGKDGNTIYF.